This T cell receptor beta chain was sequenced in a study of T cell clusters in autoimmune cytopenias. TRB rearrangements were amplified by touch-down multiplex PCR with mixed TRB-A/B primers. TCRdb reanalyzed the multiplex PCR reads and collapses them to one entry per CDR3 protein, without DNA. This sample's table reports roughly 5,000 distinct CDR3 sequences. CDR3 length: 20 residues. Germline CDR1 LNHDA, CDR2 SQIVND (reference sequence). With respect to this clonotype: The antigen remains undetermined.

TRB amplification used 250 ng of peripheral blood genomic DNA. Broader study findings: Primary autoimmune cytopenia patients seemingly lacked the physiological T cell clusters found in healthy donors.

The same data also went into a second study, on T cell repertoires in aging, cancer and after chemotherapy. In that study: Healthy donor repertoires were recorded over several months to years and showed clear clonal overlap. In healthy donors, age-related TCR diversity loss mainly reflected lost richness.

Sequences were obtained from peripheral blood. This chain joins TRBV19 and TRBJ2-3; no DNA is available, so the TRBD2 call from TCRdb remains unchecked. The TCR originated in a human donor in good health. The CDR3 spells CASTYPTGTSGGVGTDTQYF.